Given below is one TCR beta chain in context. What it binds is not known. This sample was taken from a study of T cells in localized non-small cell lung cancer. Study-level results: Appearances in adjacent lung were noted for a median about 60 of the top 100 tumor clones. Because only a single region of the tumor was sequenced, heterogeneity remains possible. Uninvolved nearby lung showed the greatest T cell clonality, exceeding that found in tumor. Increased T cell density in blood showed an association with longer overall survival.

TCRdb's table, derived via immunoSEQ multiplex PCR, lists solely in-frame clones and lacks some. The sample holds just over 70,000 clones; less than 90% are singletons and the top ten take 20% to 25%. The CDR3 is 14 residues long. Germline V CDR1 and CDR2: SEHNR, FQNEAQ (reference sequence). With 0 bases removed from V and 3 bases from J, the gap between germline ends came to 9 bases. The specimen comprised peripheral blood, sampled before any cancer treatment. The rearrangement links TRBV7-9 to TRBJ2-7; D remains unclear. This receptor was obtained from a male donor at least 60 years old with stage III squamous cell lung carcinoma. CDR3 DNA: TGTGCCAGCAGCTTAGCCCCGGACGGCTACGAGCAGTACGTC. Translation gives CASSLAPDGYEQYV.